This T cell receptor beta chain was observed in a study of shared clonotypes between healthy human individuals. TCRdb's copy holds only in-frame clones and misses some; the assay was immunoSEQ multiplex PCR. This sample has about 2.4 million clones, with more than 90% found just once. This CDR3 has 14 amino acids. V was trimmed by 6 bases and J by 6 bases, leaving 14 bases between them. Germline lookup yields CDR1 MNHEY and CDR2 SVGAGI. V gene TRBV6-5 combines with J gene TRBJ2-2; D unclear. The material sequenced was naive CD4+ T cells sorted from blood. The subset denotes: CD45RA+ positively selected. The TCR was taken from a man between 18 and 29 years old in good health. The CDR3 region has the DNA TGTGCCAGCAGGAGGTCAGCGATTCCCGGGGAGCTGTTTTTT. As protein: CASRRSAIPGELFF.